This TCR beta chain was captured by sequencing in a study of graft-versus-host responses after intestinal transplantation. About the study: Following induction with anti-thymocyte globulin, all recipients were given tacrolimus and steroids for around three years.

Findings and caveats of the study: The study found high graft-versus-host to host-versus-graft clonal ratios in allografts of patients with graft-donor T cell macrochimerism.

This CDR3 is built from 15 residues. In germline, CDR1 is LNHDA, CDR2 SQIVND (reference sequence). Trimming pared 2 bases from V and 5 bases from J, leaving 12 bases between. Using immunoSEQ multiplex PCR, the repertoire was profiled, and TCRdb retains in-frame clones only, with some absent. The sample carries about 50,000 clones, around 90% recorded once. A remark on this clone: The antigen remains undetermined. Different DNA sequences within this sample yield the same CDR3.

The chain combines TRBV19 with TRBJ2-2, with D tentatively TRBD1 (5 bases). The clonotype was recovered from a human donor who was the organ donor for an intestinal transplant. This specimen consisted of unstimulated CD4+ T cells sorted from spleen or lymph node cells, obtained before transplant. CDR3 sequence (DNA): TGTGCCAGTAGTATATTGGGGCCGGTGACCGGGGAGCTGTTTTTT. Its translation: CASSILGPVTGELFF.